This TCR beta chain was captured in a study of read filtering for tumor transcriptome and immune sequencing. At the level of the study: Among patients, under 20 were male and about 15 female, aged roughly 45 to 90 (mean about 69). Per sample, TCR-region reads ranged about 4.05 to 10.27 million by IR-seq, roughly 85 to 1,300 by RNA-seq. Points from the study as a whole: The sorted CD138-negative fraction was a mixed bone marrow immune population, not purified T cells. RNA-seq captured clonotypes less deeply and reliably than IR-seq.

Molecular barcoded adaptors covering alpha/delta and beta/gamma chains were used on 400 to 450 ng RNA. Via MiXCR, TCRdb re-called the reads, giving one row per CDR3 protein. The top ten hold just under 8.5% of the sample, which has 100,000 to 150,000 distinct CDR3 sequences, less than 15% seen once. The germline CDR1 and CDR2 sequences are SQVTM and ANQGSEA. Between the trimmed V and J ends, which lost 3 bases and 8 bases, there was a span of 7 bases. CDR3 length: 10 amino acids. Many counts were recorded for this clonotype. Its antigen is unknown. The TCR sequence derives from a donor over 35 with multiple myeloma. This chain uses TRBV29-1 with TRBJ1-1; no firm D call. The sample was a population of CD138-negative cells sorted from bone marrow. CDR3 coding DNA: TGCAGCGTTGACAGATCCGAAGCTTTCTTT. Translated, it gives CSVDRSEAFF.